These 3 T cell receptor beta chains came from one sample sequenced in a study of immune evolution from preneoplasia to lung adenocarcinoma (dated by TCRdb to about 2021). Libraries were prepared through the immunoSEQ multiplex PCR assay. TCRdb took this table from immuneACCESS and kept in-frame rearrangements with V and J called. Such tables lack part of the clones; where checked against another copy, unresolved V genes explain under half of the gap, and the rest is unexplained. Counted in this sample were 10,000 to 13,000 clones; roughly 82% of them appeared once. The top ten clonotypes cover around 3.3% of the sample. The specimen sequenced was FFPE minimally invasive lung adenocarcinoma tissue. The meaning of the sample's cell subset or site label: micro-invasive lung adenocarcinoma (MIA). The receptors were sampled from a person aged 65-85 years with lung adenocarcinoma.

The V call is TRBV5-6, the J call TRBJ1-4; 8 positions agree with TRBD1. The germline gives CDR1 SGHDT, CDR2 YYEEEE. V lost 4 bases and J lost 12; bases outside the gene matches: 5. The CDR3 has 12 residues. The CDR3 DNA is TGTGCCAGCAGCCGATCACAGGGGGAACTGTTTTTT. Translating gives CASSRSQGELFF.

The chain has TRBV11-3 and TRBJ2-1; 13 nucleotides line up with TRBD2. The CDR3 contains 16 residues. The junction had 9 bases not matched to a gene; V was cut back by 5 bases and J by 8 bases. CDR1 and CDR2 from the germline V gene are SGHNT and YENEEA. The CDR3 nucleotides are TGTGCCAGCAGCACCACTAGCGGGAGGGCCAGGGATGAGCAGTTCTTC. This gives the protein CASSTTSGRARDEQFF. Combining the CDR3 with reference TRBV11-3 and TRBJ2-1 gives the whole variable domain EAGVVQSPRYKIIEKKQPVAFWCNPISGHNTLYWYLQNLGQGPELLIRYENEEAVDDSQLPKDRFSAERLKGVDSTLKIQPAELGDSAVYLCASSTTSGRARDEQFFGPGTRLTVL.

The rearrangement joins TRBV4-1 to TRBJ2-1; no clear D. Trimming took 0 bases from V and 4 from J, leaving 16 bases between them. The germline V gene encodes CDR1 MGHRA and CDR2 YSYEKL. This CDR3 region has 17 residues. The CDR3 DNA reads as TGCGCCAGCAGCCAAGAATTTCCGGCAGGTGCATACAATGAGCAGTTCTTC. This encodes CASSQEFPAGAYNEQFF.